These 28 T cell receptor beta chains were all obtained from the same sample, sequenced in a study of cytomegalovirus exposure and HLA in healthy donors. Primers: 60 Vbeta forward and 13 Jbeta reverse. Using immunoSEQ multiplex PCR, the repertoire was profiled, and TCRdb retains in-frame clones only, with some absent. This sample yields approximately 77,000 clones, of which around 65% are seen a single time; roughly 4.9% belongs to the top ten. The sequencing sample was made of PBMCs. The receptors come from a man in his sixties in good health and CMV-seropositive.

The chain's CDR3 is CASSPERGTSYEQYF. CDR3 nucleotide sequence: TGCGCCAGCTCACCGGAGCGGGGGACCTCCTACGAGCAGTACTTC. This rearrangement joins TRBV5-1 to TRBJ2-7; 8 bases fit TRBD2. Germline CDR1 and CDR2: SGHRS and YFSETQ. CDR3 length: 15 residues. V lost 7 bases, J lost 0 bases, and 9 bases stayed unmatched.

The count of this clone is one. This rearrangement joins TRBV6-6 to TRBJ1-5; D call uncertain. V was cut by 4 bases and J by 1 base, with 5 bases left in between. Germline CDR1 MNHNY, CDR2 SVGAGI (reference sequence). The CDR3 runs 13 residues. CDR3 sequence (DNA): TGTGCCAGCAGTTTGAGCAGCAATCAGCCCCAGCATTTT. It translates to CASSLSSNQPQHF.

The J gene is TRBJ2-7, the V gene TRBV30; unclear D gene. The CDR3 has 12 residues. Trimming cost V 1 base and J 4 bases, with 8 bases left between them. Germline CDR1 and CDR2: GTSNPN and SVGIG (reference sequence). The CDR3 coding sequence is TGTGCCTGGAGTGGAGACGGGTACGAGCAGTACTTC. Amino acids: CAWSGDGYEQYF.

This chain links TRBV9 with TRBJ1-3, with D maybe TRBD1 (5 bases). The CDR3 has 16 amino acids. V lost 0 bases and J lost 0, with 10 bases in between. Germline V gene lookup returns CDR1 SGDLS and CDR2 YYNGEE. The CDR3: CASSVALRGSGNTIYF. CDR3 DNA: TGTGCCAGCAGCGTAGCCCTTAGGGGCTCTGGAAACACCATATATTTT.

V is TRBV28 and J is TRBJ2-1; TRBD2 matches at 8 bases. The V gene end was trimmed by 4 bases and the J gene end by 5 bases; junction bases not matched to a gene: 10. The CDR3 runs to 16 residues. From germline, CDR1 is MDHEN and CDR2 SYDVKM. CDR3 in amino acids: CASSSDSAGEDNEQFF. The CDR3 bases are TGTGCCAGCAGTTCGGATTCAGCGGGAGAGGACAATGAGCAGTTCTTC.

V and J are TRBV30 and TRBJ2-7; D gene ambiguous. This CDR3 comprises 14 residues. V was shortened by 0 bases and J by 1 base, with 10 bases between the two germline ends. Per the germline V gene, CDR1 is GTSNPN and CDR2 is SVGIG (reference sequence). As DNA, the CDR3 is TGTGCCTGGAGTGTGCCAGGTCGATCCTACGAGCAGTACTTC. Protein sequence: CAWSVPGRSYEQYF.

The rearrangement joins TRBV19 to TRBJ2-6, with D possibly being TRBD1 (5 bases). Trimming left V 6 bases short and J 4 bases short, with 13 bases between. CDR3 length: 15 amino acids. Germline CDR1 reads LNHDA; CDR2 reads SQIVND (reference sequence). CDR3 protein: CASSIQGSGANVLTF. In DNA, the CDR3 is TGTGCCAGTAGCATTCAGGGATCCGGGGCCAACGTCCTGACTTTC.

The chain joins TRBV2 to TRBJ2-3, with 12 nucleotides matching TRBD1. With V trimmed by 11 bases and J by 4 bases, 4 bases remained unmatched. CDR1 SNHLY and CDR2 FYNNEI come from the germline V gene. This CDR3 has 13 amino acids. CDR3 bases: TGTGCCGGGGGACAGGGGGCATCAGATACGCAGTATTTT. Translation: CAGGQGASDTQYF.

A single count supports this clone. As DNA, the CDR3 is TGTGCCTGGAACCCAGGGACTAGCGGGAGAACTGGTGAGCAGTTCTTC. It is translated as CAWNPGTSGRTGEQFF. This rearrangement joins TRBV30 to TRBJ2-1, with 14 bases aligning to TRBD2. The CDR3 runs 16 residues. Looked up from germline, CDR1 is GTSNPN and CDR2 is SVGIG (reference sequence). Unmatched junction bases numbered 11, after V lost 4 bases and J lost 9 bases. The whole variable domain, filled in from reference TRBV30 and TRBJ2-1, reads SQTIHQWPATLVQPVGSPLSLECTVEGTSNPNLYWYRQAAGRGLQLLFYSVGIGQISSEVPQNLSASRPQDRQFILSSKKLLLSDSGFYLCAWNPGTSGRTGEQFFGPGTRLTVL.

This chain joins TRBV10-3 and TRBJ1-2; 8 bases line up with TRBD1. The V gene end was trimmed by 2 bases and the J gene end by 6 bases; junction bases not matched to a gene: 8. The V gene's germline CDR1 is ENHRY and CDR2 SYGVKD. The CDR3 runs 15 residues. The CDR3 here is CAISEGWAGGDGYTF. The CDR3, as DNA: TGTGCCATCAGTGAGGGATGGGCAGGGGGCGATGGCTACACCTTC.

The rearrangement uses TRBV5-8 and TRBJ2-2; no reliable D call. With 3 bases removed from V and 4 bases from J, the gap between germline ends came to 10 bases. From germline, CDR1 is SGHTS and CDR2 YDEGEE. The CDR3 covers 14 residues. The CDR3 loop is CASSSLLRTGELFF. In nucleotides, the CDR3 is TGTGCCAGCAGCTCACTATTACGCACCGGGGAGCTGTTTTTT.

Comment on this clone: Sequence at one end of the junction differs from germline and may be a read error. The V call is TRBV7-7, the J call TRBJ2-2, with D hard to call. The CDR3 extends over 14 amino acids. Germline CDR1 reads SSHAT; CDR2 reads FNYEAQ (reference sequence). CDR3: CASSFRVGTGELFF. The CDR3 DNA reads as TGTGCTAGCAGCTTCCGGGTTGGCACCGGGGAGCTGTTTTTT.

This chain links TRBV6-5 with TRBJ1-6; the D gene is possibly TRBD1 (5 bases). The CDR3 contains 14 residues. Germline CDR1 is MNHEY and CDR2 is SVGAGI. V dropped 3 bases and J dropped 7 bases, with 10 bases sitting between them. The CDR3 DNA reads TGTGCCAGCAGTTATTCAGGGCAGAATTCACCCCTCCACTTT. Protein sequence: CASSYSGQNSPLHF.

The chain's CDR3 is CASSYKRGALVETQYF. DNA of the CDR3: TGTGCCAGCAGCTACAAGCGGGGGGCTTTGGTGGAGACCCAGTACTTC. The J gene is TRBJ2-5, the V gene TRBV5-8, with 9 positions matching TRBD2. CDR1 is SGHTS, CDR2 YDEGEE, per germline. V lost 3 bases to trimming and J lost 5 bases; unmatched junction nucleotides: 11. The CDR3 is 16 amino acids.

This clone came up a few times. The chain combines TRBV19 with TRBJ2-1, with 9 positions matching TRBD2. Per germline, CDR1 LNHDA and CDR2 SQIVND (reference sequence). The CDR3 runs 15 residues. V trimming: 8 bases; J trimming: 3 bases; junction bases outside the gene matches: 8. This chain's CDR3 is CASQQFSGGYNEQFF. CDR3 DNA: TGTGCCAGTCAGCAATTTAGCGGGGGCTACAATGAGCAGTTCTTC.

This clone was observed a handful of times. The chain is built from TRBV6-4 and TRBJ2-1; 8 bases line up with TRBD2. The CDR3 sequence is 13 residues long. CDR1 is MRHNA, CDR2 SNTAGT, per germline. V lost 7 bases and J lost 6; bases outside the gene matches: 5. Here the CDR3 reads CASTGLGPNEQFF. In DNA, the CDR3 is TGTGCCAGCACGGGACTAGGTCCCAATGAGCAGTTCTTC.

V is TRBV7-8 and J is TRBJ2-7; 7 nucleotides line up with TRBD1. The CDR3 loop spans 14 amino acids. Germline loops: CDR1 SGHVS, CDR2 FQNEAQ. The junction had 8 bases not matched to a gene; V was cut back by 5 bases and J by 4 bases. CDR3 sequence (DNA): TGTGCCAGCAGCCCGACAGGGTATCGGTACGAGCAGTACTTC. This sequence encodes CASSPTGYRYEQYF.

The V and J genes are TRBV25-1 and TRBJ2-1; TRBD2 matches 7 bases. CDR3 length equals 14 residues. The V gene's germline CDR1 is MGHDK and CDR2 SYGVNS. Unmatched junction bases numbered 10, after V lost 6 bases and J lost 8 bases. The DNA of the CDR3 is TGTGCCAGCAGCCCATTTCCGGGGGGAGATGAGCAGTTCTTC. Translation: CASSPFPGGDEQFF. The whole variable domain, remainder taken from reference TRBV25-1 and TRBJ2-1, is EADIYQTPRYLVIGTGKKITLECSQTMGHDKMYWYQQDPGMELHLIHYSYGVNSTEKGDLSSESTVSRIRTEHFPLTLESARPSHTSQYLCASSPFPGGDEQFFGPGTRLTVL.

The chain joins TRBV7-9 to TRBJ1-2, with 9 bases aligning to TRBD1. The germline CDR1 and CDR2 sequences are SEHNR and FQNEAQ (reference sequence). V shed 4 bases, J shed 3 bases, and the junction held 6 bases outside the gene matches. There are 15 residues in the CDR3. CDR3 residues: CASSSGTGFDYGYTF. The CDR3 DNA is TGTGCCAGCAGCTCCGGGACAGGGTTCGACTATGGCTACACCTTC.

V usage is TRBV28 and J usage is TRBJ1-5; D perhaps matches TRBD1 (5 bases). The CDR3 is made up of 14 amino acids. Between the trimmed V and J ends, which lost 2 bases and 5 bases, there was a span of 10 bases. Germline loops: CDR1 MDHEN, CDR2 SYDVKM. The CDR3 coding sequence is TGTGCCAGCAGTTTAGGGGACTCTTATCAGCCCCAGCATTTT. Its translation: CASSLGDSYQPQHF.

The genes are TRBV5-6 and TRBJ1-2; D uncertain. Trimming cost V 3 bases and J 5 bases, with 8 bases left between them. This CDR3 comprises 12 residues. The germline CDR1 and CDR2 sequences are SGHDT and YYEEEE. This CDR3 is CASSSGGYGYTF. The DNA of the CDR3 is TGTGCCAGCAGCTCAGGAGGTTATGGCTACACCTTC.

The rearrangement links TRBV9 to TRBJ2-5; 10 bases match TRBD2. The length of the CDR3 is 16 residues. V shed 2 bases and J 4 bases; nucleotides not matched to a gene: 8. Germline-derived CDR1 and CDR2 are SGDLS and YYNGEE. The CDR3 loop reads CASSVASGGARETQYF. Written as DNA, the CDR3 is TGTGCCAGCAGCGTGGCAAGCGGGGGGGCCCGAGAGACCCAGTACTTC.

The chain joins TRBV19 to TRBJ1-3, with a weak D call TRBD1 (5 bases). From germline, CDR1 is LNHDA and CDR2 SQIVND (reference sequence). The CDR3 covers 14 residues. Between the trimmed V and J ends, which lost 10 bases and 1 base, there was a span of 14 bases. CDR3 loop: CATLGGPSGNTIYF. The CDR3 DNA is TGTGCCACGTTGGGGGGACCGTCTGGAAACACCATATATTTT. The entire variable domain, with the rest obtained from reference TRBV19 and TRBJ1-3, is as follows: DGGITQSPKYLFRKEGQNVTLSCEQNLNHDAMYWYRQDPGQGLRLIYYSQIVNDFQKGDIAEGYSVSREKKESFPLTVTSAQKNPTAFYLCATLGGPSGNTIYFGEGSWLTVV.

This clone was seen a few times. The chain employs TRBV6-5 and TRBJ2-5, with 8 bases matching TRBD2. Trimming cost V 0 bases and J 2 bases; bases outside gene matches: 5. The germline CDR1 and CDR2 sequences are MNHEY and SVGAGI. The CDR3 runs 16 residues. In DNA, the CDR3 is TGTGCCAGCAGTTACTCGGTAGCGGGGACTCAAGAGACCCAGTACTTC. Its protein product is CASSYSVAGTQETQYF.

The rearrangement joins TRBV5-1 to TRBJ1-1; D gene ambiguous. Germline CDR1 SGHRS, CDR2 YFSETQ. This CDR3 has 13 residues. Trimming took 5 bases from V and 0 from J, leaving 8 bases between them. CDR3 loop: CASRITMNTEAFF. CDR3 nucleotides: TGCGCCAGCAGGATTACTATGAACACTGAAGCTTTCTTT.

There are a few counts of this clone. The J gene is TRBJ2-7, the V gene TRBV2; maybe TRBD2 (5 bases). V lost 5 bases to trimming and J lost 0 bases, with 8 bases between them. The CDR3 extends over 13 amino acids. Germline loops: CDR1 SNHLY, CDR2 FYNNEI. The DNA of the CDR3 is TGTGCCAGCAGTTCCACTAGCTCCTACGAGCAGTACTTC. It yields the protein CASSSTSSYEQYF.

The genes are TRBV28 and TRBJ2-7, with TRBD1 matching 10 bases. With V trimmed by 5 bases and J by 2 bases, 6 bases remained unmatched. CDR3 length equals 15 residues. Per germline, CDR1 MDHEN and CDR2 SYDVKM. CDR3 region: CASSGDRGTAYEQYF. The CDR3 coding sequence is TGTGCCAGCAGTGGGGACAGGGGTACGGCCTACGAGCAGTACTTC.

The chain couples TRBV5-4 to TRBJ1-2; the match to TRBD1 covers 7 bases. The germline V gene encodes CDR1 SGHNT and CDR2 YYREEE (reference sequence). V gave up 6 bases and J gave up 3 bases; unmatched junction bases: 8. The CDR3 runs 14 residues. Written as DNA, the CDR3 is TGTGCCAGCACCACCGGAGGGGGCGACTATGGCTACACCTTC. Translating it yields CASTTGGGDYGYTF.